A selection of T cell receptor beta chains follows, all from one sample in a study of cytomegalovirus exposure and HLA in healthy donors. Clones were read by immunoSEQ multiplex PCR, and TCRdb kept only the in-frame ones, dropping some. The table has 90,000 to 95,000 clones, 81% seen once; the top ten hold around 1.2%. Input material: PBMCs. The origin of the receptors is a girl aged 2-15 years in good health and CMV-seropositive. The CDR3 runs from the conserved cysteine through the conserved F or W. Each record gives: J gene, V gene, clone size, D gene, CDR3 protein, CDR3 DNA. A D gene is named only where the DNA matches it firmly. Some rows mark clone size as missing; the rest say once, few, many or name a class of expanded clone.

j_call: TRBJ1-2
v_call: TRBV6-6
clone_size: NA
d_call: NA
cdr3_aa: CASTGIYGYTF
cdr3_nt: TGTGCCAGCACCGGTATCTATGGCTACACCTTC

j_call: TRBJ2-7
v_call: TRBV6-5
clone_size: few
d_call: NA
cdr3_aa: CASSYGHSLNEQYF
cdr3_nt: TGTGCCAGCAGTTACGGACATTCTCTAAACGAGCAGTACTTC

j_call: TRBJ2-1
v_call: TRBV10-3
clone_size: NA
d_call: TRBD2
cdr3_aa: CAIGIAGGANEQFF
cdr3_nt: TGTGCCATCGGCATAGCGGGCGGCGCCAATGAGCAGTTCTTC

j_call: TRBJ2-1
v_call: TRBV5-4
clone_size: NA
d_call: TRBD1
cdr3_aa: CASSSSGTGSHEQFF
cdr3_nt: TGTGCCAGCAGCTCCTCCGGGACAGGGTCACATGAGCAGTTCTTC

j_call: TRBJ2-6
v_call: TRBV5-6
clone_size: NA
d_call: NA
cdr3_aa: CASSFLGANVLTF
cdr3_nt: TGTGCCAGCAGCTTCCTTGGGGCCAACGTCCTGACTTTC

j_call: TRBJ2-7
v_call: TRBV4-1
clone_size: few
d_call: NA
cdr3_aa: CASSQYSMAGYEQYF
cdr3_nt: TGCGCCAGCAGCCAATACTCTATGGCGGGGTACGAGCAGTACTTC

j_call: TRBJ1-1
v_call: TRBV5-6
clone_size: NA
d_call: NA
cdr3_aa: CASSFVSSGNTEAFF
cdr3_nt: TGTGCCAGCAGCTTTGTTTCGTCAGGAAACACTGAAGCTTTCTTT

j_call: TRBJ2-7
v_call: TRBV6-6
clone_size: NA
d_call: NA
cdr3_aa: CASSYSSGGEQYF
cdr3_nt: TGTGCCAGCAGTTACAGTTCCGGGGGTGAGCAGTACTTC

j_call: TRBJ2-7
v_call: TRBV27
clone_size: few
d_call: TRBD1
cdr3_aa: CASSSGQGVYEQYF
cdr3_nt: TGTGCCAGCAGTTCCGGACAGGGGGTTTACGAGCAGTACTTC

j_call: TRBJ2-3
v_call: TRBV5-4
clone_size: NA
d_call: TRBD2
cdr3_aa: CASSLEGSSGRATDTQYF
cdr3_nt: TGTGCCAGCAGCTTGGAAGGGTCTAGCGGGAGGGCCACAGATACGCAGTATTTT